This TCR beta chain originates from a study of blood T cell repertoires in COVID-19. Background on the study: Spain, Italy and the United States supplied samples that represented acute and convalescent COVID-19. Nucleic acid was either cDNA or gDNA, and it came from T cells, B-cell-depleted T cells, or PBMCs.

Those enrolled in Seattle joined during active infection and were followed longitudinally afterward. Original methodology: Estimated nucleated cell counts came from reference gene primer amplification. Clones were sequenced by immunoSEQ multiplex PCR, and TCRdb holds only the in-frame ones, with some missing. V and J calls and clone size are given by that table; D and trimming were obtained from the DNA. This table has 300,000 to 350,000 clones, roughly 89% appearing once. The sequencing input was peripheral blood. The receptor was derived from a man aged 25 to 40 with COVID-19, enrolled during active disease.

The CDR3 sequence: CASSQPGQGLYGYTF. DNA of the CDR3: TGCGCCAGCAGCCAACCGGGACAGGGGCTCTATGGCTACACCTTC. The gene calls are TRBV4-3 and TRBJ1-2, with 10 bases that match TRBD1. The CDR3 sequence is 15 residues long. V was clipped by 2 bases and J by 4 bases; unmatched bases: 4. Germline values: CDR1 LGHNA, CDR2 YSLEER.